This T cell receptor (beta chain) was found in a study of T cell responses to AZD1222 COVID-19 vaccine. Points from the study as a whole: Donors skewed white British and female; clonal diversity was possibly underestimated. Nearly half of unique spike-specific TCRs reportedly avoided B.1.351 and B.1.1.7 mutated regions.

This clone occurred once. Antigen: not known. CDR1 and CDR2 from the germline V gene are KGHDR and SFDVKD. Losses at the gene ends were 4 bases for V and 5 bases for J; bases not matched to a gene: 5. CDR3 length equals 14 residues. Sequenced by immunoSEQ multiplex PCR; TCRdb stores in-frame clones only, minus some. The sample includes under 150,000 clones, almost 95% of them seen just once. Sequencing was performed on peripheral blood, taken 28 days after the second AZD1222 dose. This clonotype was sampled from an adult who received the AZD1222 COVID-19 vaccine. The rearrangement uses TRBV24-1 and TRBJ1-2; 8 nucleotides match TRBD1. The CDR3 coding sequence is TGTGCCACCAGTGACCTCGACAGGGGATATGGCTACACCTTC. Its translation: CATSDLDRGYGYTF.